These 16 T cell receptor beta chains were all obtained from the same sample, sequenced in a study of regulatory T cells in long-lasting Graves disease. Investigators prepared the TCR beta libraries by applying iRepertoire HTBI primers and Arm-PCR of CDR3 regions. TCRdb reanalysed the multiplex PCR reads using MiXCR and keeps one entry per CDR3 protein. The data show 400,000 to 500,000 distinct CDR3 sequences, approximately 22% seen once. Time point described: persistent/refractory GD, antithyroid drugs over 5 years with positive TRAb. Construction of the TCR library relied on RNA isolated from PBMCs. The starting material was peripheral blood mononuclear cells (PBMCs), obtained when the disease was refractory, from a patient treated with antithyroid drugs. The receptors were sampled from a female donor with Graves disease.

This clonotype was seen a handful of times. The chain joins TRBV18 to TRBJ2-5; D may match TRBD1 or TRBD2 (6 bases each). The V gene's germline CDR1 is KGHSH and CDR2 LQKENI. Trimming left V 2 bases short and J 0 bases short, with 16 bases between. CDR3 length: 17 residues. The CDR3 loop is CASSPLRGKGDQETQYF. The DNA of the CDR3 is TGTGCCAGCTCACCATTACGGGGGAAGGGGGACCAAGAGACCCAGTACTTC.

At least ten counts were recorded for this clonotype. The rearrangement uses TRBV12-3 or TRBV12-4 and TRBJ2-7; 8 bases are a match to TRBD1. The J segment lost 0 bases and the V segment lost 10 bases, leaving 5 bases of the junction unmatched. The CDR3 has 13 amino acids. CDR3 loop: CATGQGSSYEQYF. CDR3 sequence (DNA): TGTGCCACCGGACAGGGCTCCTCCTACGAGCAGTACTTC.

At least ten counts were recorded for this clonotype. The V call is TRBV6-1, the J call TRBJ2-7; no definite D call. Looked up from germline, CDR1 is MNHNS and CDR2 is SASEGT. V shed 10 bases and J shed 5 bases, with 15 bases lying between them. The length of the CDR3 is 12 residues. CDR3 coding DNA: TGTGCCACCTTCACGGACGTCCACGAGCAGTACTTC. This sequence encodes CATFTDVHEQYF.

To note about this clonotype: Just one base apart from a much larger clone, this may be a read error. The chain links TRBV3-1 to TRBJ2-2, with D maybe TRBD1 (5 bases). Looked up from germline, CDR1 is LGHDT and CDR2 is YNNKEL (reference sequence). CDR3 length equals 14 residues. CDR3 nucleotides: TGTGTCAGCAGCCAAGACAGCATTGGCGGGGAGCTGTTTTTT. This translates into CVSSQDSIGGELFF.

This clonotype was detected many times. The rearrangement uses TRBV20-1 and TRBJ2-2, with TRBD2 identical over 8 bases. Germline-derived CDR1 and CDR2 are DFQATT and SNEGSKA (reference sequence). V dropped 3 bases and J dropped 8; count of bases not matched to a gene: 8. The CDR3 covers 14 residues. CDR3 sequence (DNA): TGCAGTGCTAGTGCGGGAGGTTATGCGGGGGAGCTGTTTTTT. This encodes CSASAGGYAGELFF.

In nucleotides, the CDR3 is TGCAGTGCTGGGGGGCGTGAGAATACGCAGTATTTT. It yields the protein CSAGGRENTQYF. The chain uses TRBV20-1 and TRBJ2-3, with D possibly being TRBD1 or TRBD2 (6 bases each). CDR1 DFQATT and CDR2 SNEGSKA come from the germline V gene (reference sequence). This CDR3 comprises 12 residues. V was clipped by 5 bases and J by 7 bases, with 13 bases between them.

The chain has TRBV2 and TRBJ2-1; D is undetermined. Germline V CDR1 and CDR2: SNHLY, FYNNEI. The CDR3 extends over 12 amino acids. V gave up 3 bases and J gave up 7 bases, with 7 bases separating them. DNA for the CDR3: TGTGCCAGCAGTGAGATGGTAAATGAGCAGTTCTTC. As protein: CASSEMVNEQFF.

This clonotype came up many times. The chain has TRBV28 and TRBJ1-5, with D possibly TRBD1 on 5 matching bases. Looked up from germline, CDR1 is MDHEN and CDR2 is SYDVKM. Trimming pared 1 base from V and 3 bases from J, leaving 10 bases between. CDR3 length equals 15 residues. CDR3 sequence reads: CASSLSVGDNQPQHF. CDR3 DNA: TGTGCCAGCAGTTTATCGGTAGGGGACAATCAGCCCCAGCATTTT.

This clonotype was counted only a few times. J is TRBJ2-7 and V is TRBV4-1; D unclear. V dropped 1 base and J dropped 4 bases, with 11 bases sitting between them. The CDR3 has 14 amino acids. CDR1 and CDR2 from the germline V gene are MGHRA and YSYEKL. CDR3 sequence reads: CASSQGLGGYEQYF. DNA of the CDR3: TGCGCCAGCAGCCAAGGCCTGGGCGGATACGAGCAGTACTTC.

This sequence joins TRBV2 and TRBJ2-3; 9 bases align to TRBD2. In germline, CDR1 is SNHLY, CDR2 FYNNEI. V shed 7 bases, J shed 5 bases, and the junction held 16 bases outside the gene matches. CDR3 size: 17 residues. CDR3 DNA sequence: TGTGCCAGCACCCCCTCGAGGGTAGCGGGAGAGGGAGATACGCAGTATTTT. Translated, it gives CASTPSRVAGEGDTQYF.

At least ten counts were recorded for this clonotype. J is TRBJ2-4 and V is TRBV2; the match to TRBD1 covers 8 bases. V shed 1 base and J 7 bases; nucleotides not matched to a gene: 0. The CDR3 runs to 13 residues. Germline V gene data show CDR1 as SNHLY and CDR2 as FYNNEI. The CDR3 nucleotides read TGTGCCAGCAGTGAAGGGACAGGGAACATTCAGTACTTC. Its translation is CASSEGTGNIQYF.

The V call is TRBV10-3, the J call TRBJ2-7; 10 nucleotides line up with TRBD1. The CDR3 is made up of 14 amino acids. Germline V CDR1 and CDR2: ENHRY, SYGVKD. The junction had 2 bases not matched to a gene; V was cut back by 4 bases and J by 2 bases. CDR3 protein: CAISAGQGAYEQYF. CDR3 nucleotides: TGTGCCATCAGTGCCGGACAGGGGGCCTACGAGCAGTACTTC.

This clonotype was recorded many times. V is TRBV2 and J is TRBJ2-7, with 11 positions matching TRBD1. CDR3 length: 15 amino acids. V was pared by 5 bases and J by 2 bases, with 5 bases of the junction left unmatched. The germline V gene has CDR1 SNHLY and CDR2 FYNNEI. DNA for the CDR3: TGTGCCAGCAGTCCCCGGGACAGGGGGACCTACGAGCAGTACTTC. Protein: CASSPRDRGTYEQYF.

This clonotype was seen at least ten times. The chain carries TRBV29-1 and TRBJ1-1; 10 nucleotides agree with TRBD1. This CDR3 has 12 amino acids. V shed 7 bases and J 3 bases; nucleotides not matched to a gene: 2. Germline V gene lookup returns CDR1 SQVTM and CDR2 ANQGSEA. CDR3: CSAGQGDTEAFF. CDR3 nucleotides: TGCAGCGCCGGACAGGGGGACACTGAAGCTTTCTTT.

The rearrangement uses TRBV28 and TRBJ2-3; 8 positions match TRBD2. CDR3 size: 18 residues. V was clipped by 5 bases and J by 2 bases; unmatched bases: 15. Germline-derived CDR1 and CDR2 are MDHEN and SYDVKM. DNA of the CDR3: TGTGCCAGCAGTCTGTTAGCGGGGCCGATAATGGTCACAGATACGCAGTATTTT. Translation gives CASSLLAGPIMVTDTQYF.

This clonotype was picked up many times. This rearrangement joins TRBV2 to TRBJ1-6; a possible D gene is TRBD1 (6 bases). The CDR3 contains 17 residues. Looked up from germline, CDR1 is SNHLY and CDR2 is FYNNEI. The V end was cut by 7 bases, the J end by 0 bases, with 16 bases between. CDR3 sequence reads: CASIWVPGDSYNSPLHF. DNA of the CDR3: TGTGCCAGCATTTGGGTTCCAGGGGACTCCTATAATTCACCCCTCCACTTT.